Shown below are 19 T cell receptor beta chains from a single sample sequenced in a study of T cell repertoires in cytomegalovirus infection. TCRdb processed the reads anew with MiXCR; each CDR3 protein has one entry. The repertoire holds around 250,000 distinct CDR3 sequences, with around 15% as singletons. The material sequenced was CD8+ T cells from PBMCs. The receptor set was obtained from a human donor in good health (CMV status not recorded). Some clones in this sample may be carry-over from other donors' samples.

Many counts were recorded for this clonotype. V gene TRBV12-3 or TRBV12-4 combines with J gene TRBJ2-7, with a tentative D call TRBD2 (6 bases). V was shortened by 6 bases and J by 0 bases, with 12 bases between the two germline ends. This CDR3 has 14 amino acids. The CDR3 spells CASSPEGLSYEQYF. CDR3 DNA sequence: TGTGCCAGCAGCCCGGAGGGACTCTCCTACGAGCAGTACTTC.

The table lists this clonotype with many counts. This CDR3 is CASSYAGLVTGELFF. The CDR3 DNA is TGTGCCAGCAGTTACGCTGGACTAGTAACCGGGGAGCTGTTTTTT. The chain links TRBV6-6 to TRBJ2-2, with TRBD2 matching 7 bases. Per the germline V gene, CDR1 is MNHNY and CDR2 is SVGAGI (reference sequence). This CDR3 is 15 amino acids long. Trimming removed 2 bases from V and 5 bases from J; junction bases left unmatched: 5.

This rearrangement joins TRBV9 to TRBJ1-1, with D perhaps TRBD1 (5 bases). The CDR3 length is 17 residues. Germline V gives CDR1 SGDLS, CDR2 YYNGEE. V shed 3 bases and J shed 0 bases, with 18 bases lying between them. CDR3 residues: CASSATAQPGLNTEAFF. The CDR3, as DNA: TGTGCCAGCAGCGCGACAGCGCAGCCGGGTTTGAACACTGAAGCTTTCTTT.

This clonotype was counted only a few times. Written as DNA, the CDR3 is TGTGCCAGCAGCCTAGCGGGGGGGAATTTCAATGAGCAGTTCTTC. Translated: CASSLAGGNFNEQFF. This chain joins TRBV27 and TRBJ2-1, with 12 bases identical to TRBD2. The J segment lost 6 bases and the V segment lost 6 bases, leaving 6 bases of the junction unmatched. The V gene's germline CDR1 is MNHEY and CDR2 SMNVEV (reference sequence). The CDR3 length is 15 residues.

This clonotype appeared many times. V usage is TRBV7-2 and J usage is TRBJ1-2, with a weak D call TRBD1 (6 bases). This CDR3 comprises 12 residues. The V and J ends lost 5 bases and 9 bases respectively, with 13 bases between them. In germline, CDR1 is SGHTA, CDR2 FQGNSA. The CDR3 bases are TGTGCCAGCAGCCCCCGGACAGCGAGCTACACCTTC. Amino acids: CASSPRTASYTF. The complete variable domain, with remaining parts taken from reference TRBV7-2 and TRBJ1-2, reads GAGVSQSPSNKVTEKGKDVELRCDPISGHTALYWYRQSLGQGLEFLIYFQGNSAPDKSGLPSDRFSAERTGGSVSTLTIQRTQQEDSAVYLCASSPRTASYTFGSGTRLTVV.

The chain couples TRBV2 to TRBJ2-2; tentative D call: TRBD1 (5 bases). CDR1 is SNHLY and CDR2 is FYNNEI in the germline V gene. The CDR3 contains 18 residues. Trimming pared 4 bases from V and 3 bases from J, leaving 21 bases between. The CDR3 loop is CASSVAAGKVRDTGELFF. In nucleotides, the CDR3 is TGTGCCAGCAGTGTGGCGGCAGGGAAAGTCCGTGACACCGGGGAGCTGTTTTTT.

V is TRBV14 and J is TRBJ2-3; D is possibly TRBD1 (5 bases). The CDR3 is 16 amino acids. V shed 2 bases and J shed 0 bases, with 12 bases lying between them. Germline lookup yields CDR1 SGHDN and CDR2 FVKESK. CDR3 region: CASSQRMGPSTDTQYF. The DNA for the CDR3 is TGTGCCAGCAGCCAAAGGATGGGGCCCAGCACAGATACGCAGTATTTT. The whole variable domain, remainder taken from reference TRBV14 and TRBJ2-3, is EAGVTQFPSHSVIEKGQTVTLRCDPISGHDNLYWYRRVMGKEIKFLLHFVKESKQDESGMPNNRFLAERTGGTYSTLKVQPAELEDSGVYFCASSQRMGPSTDTQYFGPGTRLTVL.

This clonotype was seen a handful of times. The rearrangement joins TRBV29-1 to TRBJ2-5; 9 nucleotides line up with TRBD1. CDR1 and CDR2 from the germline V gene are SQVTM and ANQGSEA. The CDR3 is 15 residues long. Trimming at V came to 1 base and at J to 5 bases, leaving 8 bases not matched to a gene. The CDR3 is CSVEGEGGTGETQYF. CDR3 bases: TGCAGCGTTGAAGGAGAAGGAGGGACAGGGGAGACCCAGTACTTC.

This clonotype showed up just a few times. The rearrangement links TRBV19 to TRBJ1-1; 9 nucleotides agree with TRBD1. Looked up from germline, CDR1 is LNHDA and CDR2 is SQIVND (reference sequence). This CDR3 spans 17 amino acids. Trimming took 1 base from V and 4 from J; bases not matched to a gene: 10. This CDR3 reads CASSIVGQGIYGTEAFF. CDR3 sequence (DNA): TGTGCCAGTAGTATAGTGGGACAGGGTATTTACGGCACTGAAGCTTTCTTT. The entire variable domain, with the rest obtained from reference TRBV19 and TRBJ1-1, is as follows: DGGITQSPKYLFRKEGQNVTLSCEQNLNHDAMYWYRQDPGQGLRLIYYSQIVNDFQKGDIAEGYSVSREKKESFPLTVTSAQKNPTAFYLCASSIVGQGIYGTEAFFGQGTRLTVV.

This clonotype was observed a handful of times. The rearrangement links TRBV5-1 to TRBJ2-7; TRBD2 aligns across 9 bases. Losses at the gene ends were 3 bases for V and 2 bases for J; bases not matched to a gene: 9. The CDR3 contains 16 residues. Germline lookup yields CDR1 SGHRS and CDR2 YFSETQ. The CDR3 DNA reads TGCGCCAGCAGCTCCAAGGGCGGGGGGGATCCCTACGAGCAGTACTTC. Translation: CASSSKGGGDPYEQYF.

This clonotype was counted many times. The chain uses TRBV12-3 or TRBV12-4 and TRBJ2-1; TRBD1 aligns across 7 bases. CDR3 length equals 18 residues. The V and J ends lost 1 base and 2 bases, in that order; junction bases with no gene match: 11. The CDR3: CASSLGLDGTAPYNEQFF. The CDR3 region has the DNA TGTGCCAGCAGTTTAGGCTTGGACGGGACAGCCCCCTACAATGAGCAGTTCTTC.

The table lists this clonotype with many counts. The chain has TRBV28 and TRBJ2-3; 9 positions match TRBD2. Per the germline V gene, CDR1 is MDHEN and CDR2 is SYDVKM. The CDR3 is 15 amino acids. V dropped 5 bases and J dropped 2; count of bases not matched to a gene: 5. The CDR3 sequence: CASSQAGGYTDTQYF. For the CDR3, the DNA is TGTGCCAGCAGTCAAGCGGGGGGATACACAGATACGCAGTATTTT.

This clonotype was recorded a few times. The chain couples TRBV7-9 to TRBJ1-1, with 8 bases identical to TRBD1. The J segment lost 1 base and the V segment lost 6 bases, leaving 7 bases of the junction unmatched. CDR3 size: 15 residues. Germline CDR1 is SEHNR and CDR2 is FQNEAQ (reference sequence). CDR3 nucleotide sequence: TGTGCCAGCAGTGACCGGACAGGGCGGAACACTGAAGCTTTCTTT. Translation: CASSDRTGRNTEAFF.

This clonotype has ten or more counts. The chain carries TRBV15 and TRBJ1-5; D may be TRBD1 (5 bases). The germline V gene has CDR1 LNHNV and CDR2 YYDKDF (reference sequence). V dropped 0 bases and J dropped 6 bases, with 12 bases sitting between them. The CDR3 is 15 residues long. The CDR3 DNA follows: TGTGCCACCAGCAGAGACAGGGCATCTCCTCAGCCCCAGCATTTT. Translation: CATSRDRASPQPQHF.

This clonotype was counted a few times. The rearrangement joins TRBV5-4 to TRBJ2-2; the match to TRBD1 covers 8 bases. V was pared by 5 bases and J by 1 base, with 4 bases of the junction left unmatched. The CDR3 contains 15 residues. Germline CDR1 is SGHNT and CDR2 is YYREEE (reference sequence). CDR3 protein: CASRHGQGNTGELFF. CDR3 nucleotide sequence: TGTGCCAGCAGACACGGACAGGGGAACACCGGGGAGCTGTTTTTT.

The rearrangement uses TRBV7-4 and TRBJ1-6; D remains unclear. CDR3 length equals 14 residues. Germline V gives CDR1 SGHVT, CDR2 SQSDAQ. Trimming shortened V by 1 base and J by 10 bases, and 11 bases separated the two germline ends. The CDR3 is CASSLGGAYSPLHF. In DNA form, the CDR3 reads TGTGCCAGCAGCTTAGGAGGCGCCTACTCACCCCTCCACTTT.

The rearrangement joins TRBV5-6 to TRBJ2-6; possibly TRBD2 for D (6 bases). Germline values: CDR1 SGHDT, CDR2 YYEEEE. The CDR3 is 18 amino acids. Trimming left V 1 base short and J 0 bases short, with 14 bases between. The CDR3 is CASSLSLGGSSGANVLTF. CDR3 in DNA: TGTGCCAGCAGCTTGTCTCTGGGGGGAAGCTCTGGGGCCAACGTCCTGACTTTC.

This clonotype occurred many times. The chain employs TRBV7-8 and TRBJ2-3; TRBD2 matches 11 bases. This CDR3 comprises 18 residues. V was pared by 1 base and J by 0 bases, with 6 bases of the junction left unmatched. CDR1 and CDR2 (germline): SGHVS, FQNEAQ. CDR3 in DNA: TGTGCCAGCAGCTTAGAACTAGCGGGGGTTCCTAGCACAGATACGCAGTATTTT. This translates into CASSLELAGVPSTDTQYF.

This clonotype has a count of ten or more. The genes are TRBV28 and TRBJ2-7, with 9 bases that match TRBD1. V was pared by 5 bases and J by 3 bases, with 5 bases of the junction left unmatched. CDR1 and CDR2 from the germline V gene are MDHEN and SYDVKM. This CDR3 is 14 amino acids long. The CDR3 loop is CASSETGGHYEQYF. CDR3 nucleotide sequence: TGTGCCAGCAGTGAGACAGGGGGTCACTACGAGCAGTACTTC.